This record concerns one TCR beta chain sequence. Assay used: immunoSEQ multiplex PCR; TCRdb lists only in-frame clones, some missing. Seen here are about 98,000 clones, roughly 93% observed once, and the top ten hold over 0.2%. The CDR3 is 12 residues long. Germline CDR1 is MNHNS and CDR2 is SASEGT. V lost 4 bases and J 0 bases, leaving 1 base between the germline ends. This record comes from a study of OX40 agonist ivuxolimab in advanced cancers. Study details: Hepatocellular carcinoma, melanoma, renal cell or head and neck cancer occurred in dose-escalation patients. People who had prior anti-PD-1, anti-PD-L1 or anti-CTLA-4 therapy could take part, and under 50% had some.

The specimen comprised CD4+ or CD8+ T cells sorted from blood, sampled in a trial of the OX40 agonist ivuxolimab. This receptor was obtained from an adult with an advanced solid tumor such as melanoma, head and neck, liver or kidney cancer. The chain carries TRBV6-1 and TRBJ1-5; no reliable D call. The CDR3 DNA sequence: TGTGCCAGCAGTGGTAGCAATCAGCCCCAGCATTTT. Its translation: CASSGSNQPQHF.